The subject of this entry is one TCR beta chain. The entry originates in a study of radiation and T cells in renal cell carcinoma. The time point is: baseline pretreatment blood. Treatment given: 15 Gy SBRT to primary tumor, nephrectomy 4 weeks later. V lost 6 bases and J lost 4; bases outside the gene matches: 4. This CDR3 contains 13 residues. From germline, CDR1 is SGDLS and CDR2 YYNGEE. Repertoires were generated with immunoSEQ multiplex PCR, while TCRdb's copy carries only in-frame clones and drops some. This table has 100,000 to 150,000 clones, about four fifths appearing once. The sample was blood, taken from a patient whose treatment included radiotherapy and nephrectomy. The receptor's source is a woman in her sixties with renal cell carcinoma. The chain couples TRBV9 to TRBJ1-1; the match to TRBD1 covers 9 bases. CDR3 amino acids: CASTPTGGTEAFF. CDR3 in DNA: TGTGCCAGCACCCCGACAGGGGGCACTGAAGCTTTCTTT.